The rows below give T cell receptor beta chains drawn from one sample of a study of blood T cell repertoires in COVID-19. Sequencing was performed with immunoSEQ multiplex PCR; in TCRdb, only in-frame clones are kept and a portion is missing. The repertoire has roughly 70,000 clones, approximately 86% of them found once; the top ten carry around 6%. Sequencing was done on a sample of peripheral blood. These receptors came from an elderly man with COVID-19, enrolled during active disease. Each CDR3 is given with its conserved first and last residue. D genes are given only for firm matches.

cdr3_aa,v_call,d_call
CASSLGGTALRNYGYTF,TRBV7-9,TRBD1
CASSDSSGANVLTF,TRBV2,-
CATHRGETQYF,TRBV2,TRBD1
CASSVQGQNYGYTF,TRBV9,-
CASSLRTESSGNTIYF,TRBV5-4,-
CASSLRGQAGSPLHF,TRBV7-2,TRBD1
CASTPLNRVGYGYTF,TRBV7-2,-
CASSLFGYEQYF,TRBV5-4,-
CASSEGVDRGRQPQHF,TRBV6-1,TRBD1
CASSGTGDHTDTQYF,TRBV9,TRBD1
CASSAGGDSRPLHF,TRBV11-3,-
CASSISGATGNTIYF,TRBV3-1/TRBV3-2,-
CASTAETYNEQFF,TRBV2,-
CVSSYSDRADEQYF,TRBV6-6,TRBD1
CASSDRGTSGYEQYF,TRBV2,TRBD2
CASSPTGTGAGELFF,TRBV18,-
CASSDRTGTGGDEQFF,TRBV19,TRBD1
CASSKRGLGYNEQFF,TRBV19,-
CATRGRVHSGNTIYF,TRBV6-5,-
CASSIRESYEQYF,TRBV27,-
CASRGTGDYGYTF,TRBV27,-
CASSGRDSPSSETQYF,TRBV5-1,TRBD1
CASTPDRAYGYTF,TRBV12-3/TRBV12-4,TRBD1
CASTTGARNTGELFF,TRBV9,TRBD1
CASSRIGRELFF,TRBV2,-
CASSLQNTEAFF,TRBV11-3,-
CASRLASTNEKLFF,TRBV2,-
CASSLQGNTEAFF,TRBV7-3,-
CASSLATGQSYEQYF,TRBV5-5,-
CASSIGPGSITPQHF,TRBV19,-
CASSVDRGPYEQYF,TRBV7-9,TRBD1
CASSLEGQGQFNYGYTF,TRBV5-1,TRBD1
CASSQDGTDTQYF,TRBV4-3,-
CASSRDTQETQYF,TRBV2,-
CASSVTGGPGNTIYF,TRBV9,-
CASSLGRGWGEKLFF,TRBV28,-
CASRSGGTGELFF,TRBV10-1,-
CASSVGRWGRDQPQHF,TRBV6-1,-
CASSQGRENNSPLHF,TRBV4-1,-
CASSLAPGARSGANVLTF,TRBV5-1,-
CASSLPAAGQSYGYTF,TRBV28,TRBD1
CASSLDHGKGADTQYF,TRBV11-3,-
CASSTFSLGQGQGYTF,TRBV28,TRBD1
CASGTGQAGQPQHF,TRBV12-5,TRBD1
CASSFLRGQRNQPQHF,TRBV28,TRBD1